This T cell receptor beta chain was recovered during a study of blood T cell repertoires in COVID-19. On the study more broadly: Material from acute and convalescent COVID-19 was sourced from the United States, Italy and Spain. T cells, B-cell-depleted T cells, or PBMCs provided the cDNA or gDNA that served as material.

This table comes from immunoSEQ multiplex PCR, and its TCRdb copy is limited to in-frame clones, with some not included. The sample carries about 210,000 clones, roughly 78% recorded once. V lost 5 bases and J lost 3, with 8 bases in between. Germline V lookup: CDR1 SGHAT, CDR2 FQNNGV. The CDR3 is 13 amino acids. Specimen: peripheral blood. The sequence came from a woman aged 40 to 55 with acute or convalescent COVID-19. This chain links TRBV11-2 with TRBJ2-1; D is perhaps TRBD2 (5 bases). The CDR3 coding sequence is TGTGCCAGCAGCCTAGCCCACTACAATGAGCAGTTCTTC. This gives the protein CASSLAHYNEQFF. The full variable domain, completed using reference TRBV11-2 and TRBJ2-1, is EAGVAQSPRYKIIEKRQSVAFWCNPISGHATLYWYQQILGQGPKLLIQFQNNGVVDDSQLPKDRFSAERLKGVDSTLKIQPAKLEDSAVYLCASSLAHYNEQFFGPGTRLTVL.